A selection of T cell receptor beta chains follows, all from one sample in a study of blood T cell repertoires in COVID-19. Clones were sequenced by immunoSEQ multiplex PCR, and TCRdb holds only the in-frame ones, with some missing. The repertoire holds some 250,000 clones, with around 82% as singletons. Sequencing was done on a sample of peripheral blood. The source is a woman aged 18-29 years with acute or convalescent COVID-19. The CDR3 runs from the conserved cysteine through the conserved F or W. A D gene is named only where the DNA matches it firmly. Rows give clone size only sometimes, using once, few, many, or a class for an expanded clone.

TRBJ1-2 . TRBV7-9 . TGTGCCAGCAGCCCCGCCTTCCTCCTTGGGCTAGCCTATGGCTACACCTTC CASSPAFLLGLAYGYTF
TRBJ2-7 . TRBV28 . TGTGCCAGCGGCTTGGGGCGGGATAGGTCCTACGAGCAGTACTTC CASGLGRDRSYEQYF
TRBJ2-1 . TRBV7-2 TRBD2 TGTGCCAGCAGCTTAGCGTGGTCTAGCGGGAGTAATGAGCAGTTCTTC CASSLAWSSGSNEQFF
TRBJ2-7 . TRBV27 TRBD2 TGTGCCAGCAGTTTAAGTAGCGGGATAGGGTACGAGCAGTACTTC CASSLSSGIGYEQYF
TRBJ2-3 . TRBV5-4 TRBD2 TGTGCCAGCAGCCCGACTAGCGGGAGGGTCGCGGGGGATACGCAGTATTTT CASSPTSGRVAGDTQYF
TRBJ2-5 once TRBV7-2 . TGTGCCAGCAGCTTGTATTCTTCAGGGGTCGGACAAGAGACCCAGTACTTC CASSLYSSGVGQETQYF
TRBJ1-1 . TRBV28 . TGTGCCAGCAGTTTAAACCGGGGAAACTTGAACACTGAAGCTTTCTTT CASSLNRGNLNTEAFF
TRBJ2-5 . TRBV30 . TGTGCCTGGAGTGTAAGCCTGTACCAAGAGACCCAGTACTTC CAWSVSLYQETQYF
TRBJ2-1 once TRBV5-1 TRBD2 TGCGCCAGCACACTATGGGGGACTAGCGACAATGAGCAGTTCTTC CASTLWGTSDNEQFF
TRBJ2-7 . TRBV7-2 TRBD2 TGTGCCAGCAGCTTAGGTTTGCGGGAGGGGTACGAGCAGTACTTC CASSLGLREGYEQYF
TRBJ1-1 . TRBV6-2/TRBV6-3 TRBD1 TGTGCCAGCAGTCCGGGACAGGGAAAGGTGAACACTGAAGCTTTCTTT CASSPGQGKVNTEAFF
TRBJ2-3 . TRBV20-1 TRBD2 TGCAGTGCTAGTGTGTTAGCGGGAGGTAAAACAGATACGCAGTATTTT CSASVLAGGKTDTQYF
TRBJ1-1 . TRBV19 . TGTGCCAGTAGTGTGGTCCTGGCGGCTGAAGCTTTCTTT CASSVVLAAEAFF
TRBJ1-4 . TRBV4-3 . TGCGCCAGCAGCCAAGTGAGAGGGAGACCGGGTACAACTAATGAAAAACTGTTTTTT CASSQVRGRPGTTNEKLFF
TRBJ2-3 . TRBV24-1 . TGTGCCACCAGTGATTCTTGGCAGGGGGGAGTGGGTACGCAGTATTTT CATSDSWQGGVGTQYF
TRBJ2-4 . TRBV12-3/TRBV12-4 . TGTGCCTCCCGGGGTTTCGAAAACATTCAGTACTTC CASRGFENIQYF
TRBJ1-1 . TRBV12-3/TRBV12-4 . TGTGCCAGCAGTTTAGTAGCGAACACTGAAGCTTTCTTT CASSLVANTEAFF
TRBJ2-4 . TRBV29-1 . TGCAGCGTTGAGAGACAGGGAGGCATTCAGTACTTC CSVERQGGIQYF
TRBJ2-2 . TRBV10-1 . TGCGCCAGCAGTGAAGCTAGGACCGGGGAGCTGTTTTTT CASSEARTGELFF
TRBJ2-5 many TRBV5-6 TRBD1 TGTGCCAGCAGCTCCGGACAGGGCGGGACCCAGTACTTC CASSSGQGGTQYF
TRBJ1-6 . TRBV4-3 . TGCGCCAGCAGCCCAGATATAGACAGGAGCTCCTATAATTCACCCCTCCACTTT CASSPDIDRSSYNSPLHF
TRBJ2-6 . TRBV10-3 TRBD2 TGTGCCATTTCCGGGGGGGCTCTGGGGGCCAACGTCCTGACTTTC CAISGGALGANVLTF
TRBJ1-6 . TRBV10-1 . TGCGCCAACAAGAATTCACCCCTCCACTTT CANKNSPLHF
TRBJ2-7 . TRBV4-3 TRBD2 TGCGCCAGCAGTATTACTAGCGGAACCTACGAGCAGTACTTC CASSITSGTYEQYF
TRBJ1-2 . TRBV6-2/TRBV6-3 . TGTGCCAGCAGTTACGACACTAACAGGTTTGGCTACACCTTC CASSYDTNRFGYTF
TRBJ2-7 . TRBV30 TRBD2 TGTGCCTGGAGGGCGCCTCTAGCGGGATCCTACGAGCAGTACTTC CAWRAPLAGSYEQYF
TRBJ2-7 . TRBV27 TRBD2 TGTGCCAGCAGTTTTACTAGCGGTACCTACGAGCAGTACTTC CASSFTSGTYEQYF
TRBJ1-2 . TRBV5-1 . TGCGCCAGCAGCTTACGGGAATCTAGTGGAGGGGCTAACTATGGCTACACCTTC CASSLRESSGGANYGYTF
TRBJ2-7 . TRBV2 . TGTGCCAGCAGTGAAGCCGTTCCCTACGAGCAGTACTTC CASSEAVPYEQYF
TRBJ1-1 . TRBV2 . TGTGCCAGCAGTGAAAGGCAGGGGTCGAGCACTGAAGCTTTCTTT CASSERQGSSTEAFF
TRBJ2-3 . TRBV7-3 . TGTGCCAGCAGCTTAAAGTACAGAGAAGATACGCAGTATTTT CASSLKYREDTQYF
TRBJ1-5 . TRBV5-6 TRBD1 TGTGCCAGCAGCTTGGTAGGGGGCCATCAGCCCCAGCATTTT CASSLVGGHQPQHF
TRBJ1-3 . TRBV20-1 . TGCAGTGCGAGTCCAGGGGCTGGAAACACCATATATTTT CSASPGAGNTIYF
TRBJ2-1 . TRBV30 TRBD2 TGTGCCTGGGCACCGGGACTAGCGGATGAGCAGTTCTTC CAWAPGLADEQFF
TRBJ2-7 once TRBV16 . TGTGCCAGCAGCCAACAGGGTACCTACGAGCAGTACTTC CASSQQGTYEQYF
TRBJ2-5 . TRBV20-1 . TGCAGCGACGAGGACCAAGAGACCCAGTACTTC CSDEDQETQYF
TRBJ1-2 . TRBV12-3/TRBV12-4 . TGTGCCAGCAGTTTAGCGGGGAGGGATGGCTACACCTTC CASSLAGRDGYTF
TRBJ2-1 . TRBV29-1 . TGCAGCGTTGCCAGGAATTACAATGAGCAGTTCTTC CSVARNYNEQFF
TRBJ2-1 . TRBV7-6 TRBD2 TGTGCCAGCAGCTTCGGACTAGCGGGAGGCAATGAGCAGTTCTTC CASSFGLAGGNEQFF
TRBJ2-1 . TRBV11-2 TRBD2 TGTGCCAGCAGACATAGCGGGAGGAAGGACAATGAGCAGTTCTTC CASRHSGRKDNEQFF
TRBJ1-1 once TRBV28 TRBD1 TGTGCCAGCAGTCCGCAGGGGGGCCTTAACACTGAAGCTTTCTTT CASSPQGGLNTEAFF
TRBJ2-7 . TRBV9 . TGTGCCAGCAGCGTAGGTCGGTCACTTCACTACGAGCAGTACTTC CASSVGRSLHYEQYF
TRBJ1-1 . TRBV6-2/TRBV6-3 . TGTGCCAGCAGTCAGGGGAGGGGGAACACTGAAGCTTTCTTT CASSQGRGNTEAFF
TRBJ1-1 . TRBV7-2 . TGTGCCAGCAGCTTAGTTAGTGTAGCTTTCTTT CASSLVSVAFF